The table lists the clone carrying this TCR beta chain with many counts. Its antigen is unidentified. This sample was included in a study of T-cell reconstitution after alpha-beta-depleted transplantation in children. Whole-study results and caveats: Counts and diversity of T cells one year after transplant came mostly from newly produced T cells.

The CDR3 consists of 14 residues. Germline CDR1 and CDR2: SGHTA and FQGNSA. V was shortened by 9 bases and J by 2 bases, with 14 bases between the two germline ends. It was with unique molecular identifiers that the TCRbeta library was prepared. From the PCR reads, TCRdb called clonotypes with MiXCR, one entry per CDR3 protein. Of approximately 50,000 distinct CDR3 sequences listed, 5.5% to 7.5% are singletons. V usage is TRBV7-2 and J usage is TRBJ2-1; unclear D gene. The sequencing here drew on PBMCs, mostly from graft donor cells, taken 60 days after TCRalphabeta/CD19-depleted stem cell transplant. This TCR came from a female patient younger than 10 who had a stem cell transplant for aplastic anemia, so the T cells may come from the graft donor. CDR3 sequence (DNA): TGTGCCAGGGTAGGAGAGCGTCCCTACAATGAGCAGTTCTTC. Its translation: CARVGERPYNEQFF.